Listed below are T cell receptor beta chains from one sample, sequenced in a study of long-term antiretroviral therapy in people with HIV. Repertoires were generated with immunoSEQ multiplex PCR, while TCRdb's copy carries only in-frame clones and drops some. The sample consists of about 20,000 clones, roughly 84% of them appearing once. The source was unsorted PBMCs, collected 1.2 years after starting antiretroviral therapy. The receptors were gathered from a woman between 40 and 55 years old with HIV. Each CDR3 is given with its conserved first and last residue. Fields, in order: D gene, clone size, J gene, V gene, CDR3 length, CDR3 protein, CDR3 DNA. The D gene is left open where the match is weak. Clone size is shown for a subset of rows, as once, few, many or a class of expanded clone.

- | - | TRBJ2-7 | TRBV7-3 | 15 | CASSLSQGPYYEQYF | TGTGCCAGCAGCTTAAGTCAGGGGCCCTACTACGAGCAGTACTTC
- | - | TRBJ2-2 | TRBV27 | 13 | CASSLAGTGELFF | TGTGCCAGCAGTTTAGCAGGCACCGGGGAGCTGTTTTTT
TRBD1 | - | TRBJ2-7 | TRBV6-5 | 14 | CASSKETGAYEQYF | TGTGCCAGCAGTAAAGAGACAGGGGCCTACGAGCAGTACTTC
- | few | TRBJ2-7 | TRBV28 | 13 | CASTSSPLYEQYF | TGTGCCAGCACGTCCTCCCCCCTCTACGAGCAGTACTTC
TRBD2 | - | TRBJ2-3 | TRBV29-1 | 18 | CSVEGGWAGGHYTDTQYF | TGCAGCGTTGAGGGGGGTTGGGCGGGAGGTCACTACACAGATACGCAGTATTTT
- | - | TRBJ1-5 | TRBV25-1 | 12 | CASSELGQPQHF | TGTGCCAGCAGTGAATTGGGACAGCCCCAGCATTTT
- | - | TRBJ1-4 | TRBV6-1 | 16 | CASSERWGSTNEKLFF | TGTGCCAGCAGTGAAAGATGGGGATCAACTAATGAAAAACTGTTTTTT
TRBD2 | - | TRBJ2-1 | TRBV7-2 | 15 | CASSSLAGGIHEQFF | TGTGCCAGCAGCTCACTAGCGGGAGGGATCCATGAGCAGTTCTTC
- | - | TRBJ2-7 | TRBV28 | 14 | CASSSLGIHYEQYF | TGTGCCAGCAGTTCCCTGGGGATACACTACGAGCAGTACTTC
- | - | TRBJ2-1 | TRBV10-3 | 14 | CAISGSGLRNEQFF | TGTGCCATCAGTGGTTCAGGGCTAAGGAATGAGCAGTTCTTC
TRBD1 | - | TRBJ2-7 | TRBV5-5 | 14 | CASSLTGGASEQYF | TGTGCCAGCAGCTTGACAGGGGGCGCGTCCGAGCAGTACTTC
TRBD2 | - | TRBJ2-7 | TRBV7-8 | 15 | CASSLAGGSNYEQYF | TGTGCCAGCAGCTTAGCGGGCGGGAGCAACTACGAGCAGTACTTC
- | - | TRBJ2-7 | TRBV14 | 14 | CASSQQGGSYEQYF | TGTGCCAGCAGCCAACAGGGGGGGTCCTACGAGCAGTACTTC
- | - | TRBJ1-1 | TRBV6-5 | 14 | CASSYAREGTEAFF | TGTGCCAGCAGTTACGCCAGGGAGGGAACTGAAGCTTTCTTT
- | - | TRBJ1-2 | TRBV7-9 | 12 | CASTQMMGGYTF | TGTGCCAGCACCCAAATGATGGGTGGCTACACCTTC
- | - | TRBJ2-7 | TRBV6-1 | 15 | CASSDDTGTDYEQYF | TGTGCCAGCAGTGACGACACCGGGACGGACTACGAGCAGTACTTC
- | - | TRBJ1-1 | TRBV7-2 | 12 | CASSPDMIEAFF | TGTGCCAGCAGCCCGGACATGATTGAAGCTTTCTTT
- | - | TRBJ1-4 | TRBV7-9 | 17 | CASSLGGEGAFNEKLFF | TGTGCCAGCAGCTTAGGCGGCGAAGGCGCCTTTAATGAAAAACTGTTTTTT
- | - | TRBJ1-3 | TRBV4-2 | 13 | CASSPGDVNTIYF | TGTGCCAGCAGCCCGGGGGACGTAAACACCATATATTTT
- | - | TRBJ1-3 | TRBV9 | 12 | CASSPPDGTIYF | TGTGCCAGCAGCCCCCCGGACGGCACCATATATTTT
TRBD1 | - | TRBJ2-5 | TRBV10-3 | 15 | CAISPGTGGRETQYF | TGTGCCATCAGCCCCGGGACAGGGGGCAGAGAGACCCAGTACTTC
- | - | TRBJ1-1 | TRBV28 | 12 | CETASLNTEAFF | TGTGAGACAGCTTCTCTGAACACTGAAGCTTTCTTT
- | - | TRBJ1-3 | TRBV28 | 13 | CASSRASGNTIYF | TGTGCCAGCAGCAGGGCCTCTGGAAACACCATATATTTT
TRBD2 | - | TRBJ2-7 | TRBV7-9 | 16 | CASSSPQGLAAYEQYF | TGTGCCAGCAGCTCCCCACAAGGACTAGCGGCATACGAGCAGTACTTC
- | - | TRBJ2-5 | TRBV25-1 | 12 | CASTSQWGTQYF | TGTGCCAGCACCAGTCAGTGGGGGACCCAGTACTTC
TRBD2 | - | TRBJ2-1 | TRBV27 | 16 | CASSFPSSGRTNEQFF | TGTGCCAGCAGTTTCCCCAGTAGCGGGAGGACCAATGAGCAGTTCTTC
TRBD2 | - | TRBJ2-7 | TRBV4-2 | 16 | CASSQESGSSSYEQYF | TGTGCCAGCAGCCAAGAGAGCGGGAGTAGCTCCTACGAGCAGTACTTC
- | once | TRBJ2-1 | TRBV11-2 | 14 | CASSFRDHRDEQFF | TGTGCCAGCAGCTTCCGGGACCACAGGGATGAGCAGTTCTTC
TRBD1 | - | TRBJ1-2 | TRBV6-1 | 15 | CASSVSTGANYGYTF | TGTGCCAGCAGTGTTTCGACAGGGGCTAACTATGGCTACACCTTC
- | - | TRBJ2-3 | TRBV4-1 | 16 | CASSRVDRALGDTQYF | TGCGCCAGCAGCCGCGTGGATAGAGCATTGGGGGATACGCAGTATTTT
TRBD1 | - | TRBJ2-7 | TRBV14 | 12 | CASSRQGIGQYF | TGTGCCAGCAGTCGACAGGGTATCGGGCAGTACTTC
TRBD1 | - | TRBJ2-7 | TRBV28 | 13 | CATGTGQAYEQYF | TGTGCCACCGGGACAGGGCAAGCCTACGAGCAGTACTTC
TRBD1 | - | TRBJ2-7 | TRBV4-1 | 17 | CASSQGTGRGWDYEQYF | TGCGCCAGCAGCCAAGGGACAGGGAGAGGTTGGGACTACGAGCAGTACTTC
- | - | TRBJ2-7 | TRBV27 | 15 | CASSLTGLNAYEQYF | TGTGCCAGCAGTTTAACAGGGCTTAATGCCTACGAGCAGTACTTC
TRBD1 | - | TRBJ1-2 | TRBV10-3 | 15 | CAISESTGRDYGYTF | TGTGCCATCAGTGAGTCGACAGGGAGGGACTATGGCTACACCTTC
- | - | TRBJ2-7 | TRBV2 | 11 | CASSSPYEQYF | TGTGCCAGCAGTAGCCCCTACGAGCAGTACTTC
TRBD1 | - | TRBJ1-2 | TRBV28 | 14 | CATRQGAFRSGYTF | TGTGCCACCCGGCAGGGGGCGTTCCGAAGTGGCTACACCTTC
TRBD1 | - | TRBJ2-7 | TRBV11-2 | 16 | CASSFAGTGGPGEQYF | TGTGCCAGCAGCTTCGCCGGGACAGGGGGACCGGGAGAGCAGTACTTC
TRBD2 | - | TRBJ2-1 | TRBV29-1 | 16 | CSATGTSGMVYNEQFF | TGCAGCGCGACCGGGACTAGCGGGATGGTATACAATGAGCAGTTCTTC
TRBD2 | once | TRBJ2-1 | TRBV19 | 15 | CASSTLAASYNEQFF | TGTGCCAGTAGTACTCTAGCGGCCTCCTACAATGAGCAGTTCTTC
- | - | TRBJ1-1 | TRBV10-3 | 15 | CAISESTGGPPEAFF | TGTGCCATCAGTGAGTCGACAGGAGGTCCCCCTGAAGCTTTCTTT
- | - | TRBJ2-3 | TRBV29-1 | 14 | CSAGQLISTDTQYF | TGCAGCGCCGGACAGCTCATTAGCACAGATACGCAGTATTTT
- | once | TRBJ2-7 | TRBV5-1 | 16 | CASSLAPGASTYEQYF | TGCGCCAGCAGCTTGGCCCCCGGAGCTTCCACCTACGAGCAGTACTTC
- | - | TRBJ2-7 | TRBV10-3 | 14 | CAISESRVPYEQYF | TGTGCCATCAGTGAGTCGAGGGTTCCCTACGAGCAGTACTTC
- | - | TRBJ2-5 | TRBV9 | 15 | CASSVGLGNQETQYF | TGTGCCAGCAGCGTAGGGTTGGGAAACCAAGAGACCCAGTACTTC
- | - | TRBJ1-2 | TRBV7-3 | 15 | CASSLTAAGDYGYTF | TGTGCCAGCAGCTTAACAGCAGCCGGCGACTATGGCTACACCTTC
- | - | TRBJ1-1 | TRBV11-3 | 13 | CASSFTGTTEAFF | TGTGCCAGCAGCTTTACAGGGACCACTGAAGCTTTCTTT
TRBD1 | - | TRBJ2-1 | TRBV7-3 | 16 | CASSSRQGPRYNEQFF | TGTGCCAGCAGCTCACGACAGGGCCCCCGGTACAATGAGCAGTTCTTC
- | - | TRBJ2-7 | TRBV2 | 15 | CASSEAGIKIYEQYF | TGTGCCAGCAGTGAAGCGGGGATAAAGATCTACGAGCAGTACTTC
- | - | TRBJ2-3 | TRBV6-1 | 14 | CASRDRTSTDTQYF | TGTGCCAGCAGAGACAGGACTAGCACAGATACGCAGTATTTT
- | - | TRBJ2-1 | TRBV7-2 | 15 | CASSLDSPHYNEQFF | TGTGCCAGCAGCTTAGATAGTCCCCATTACAATGAGCAGTTCTTC
- | once | TRBJ2-3 | TRBV7-9 | 14 | CASSQSGPTDTQYF | TGTGCCAGCAGCCAAAGCGGGCCCACAGATACGCAGTATTTT
TRBD1 | - | TRBJ2-1 | TRBV5-1 | 14 | CASSHGQEGNEQFF | TGCGCCAGCAGCCACGGACAGGAAGGTAATGAGCAGTTCTTC
- | few | TRBJ1-1 | TRBV15 | 15 | CATSRGRDTYTEAFF | TGTGCCACCAGCAGAGGAAGGGACACATACACTGAAGCTTTCTTT
- | - | TRBJ2-1 | TRBV4-2 | 17 | CASSQKFGVPSYNEQFF | TGTGCCAGCAGCCAAAAGTTTGGAGTTCCCTCCTACAATGAGCAGTTCTTC